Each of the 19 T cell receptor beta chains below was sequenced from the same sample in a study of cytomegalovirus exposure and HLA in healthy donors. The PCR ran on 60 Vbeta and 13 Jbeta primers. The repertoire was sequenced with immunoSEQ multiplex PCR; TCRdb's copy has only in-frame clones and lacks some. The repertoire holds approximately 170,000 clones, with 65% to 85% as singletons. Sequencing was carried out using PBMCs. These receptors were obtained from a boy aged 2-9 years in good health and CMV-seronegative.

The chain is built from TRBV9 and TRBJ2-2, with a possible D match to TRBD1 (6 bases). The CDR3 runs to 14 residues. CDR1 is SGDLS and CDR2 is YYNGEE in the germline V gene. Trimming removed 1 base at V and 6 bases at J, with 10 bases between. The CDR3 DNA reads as TGTGCCAGCAGCGTAACTTGGGGGCCCGGGGAGCTGTTTTTT. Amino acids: CASSVTWGPGELFF.

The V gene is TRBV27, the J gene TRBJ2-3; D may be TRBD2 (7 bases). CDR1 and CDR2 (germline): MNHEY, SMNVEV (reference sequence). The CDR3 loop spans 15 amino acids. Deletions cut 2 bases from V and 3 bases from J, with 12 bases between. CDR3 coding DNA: TGTGCCAGCAGTTTAAGGGGGGGGTTAACAGATACGCAGTATTTT. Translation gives CASSLRGGLTDTQYF.

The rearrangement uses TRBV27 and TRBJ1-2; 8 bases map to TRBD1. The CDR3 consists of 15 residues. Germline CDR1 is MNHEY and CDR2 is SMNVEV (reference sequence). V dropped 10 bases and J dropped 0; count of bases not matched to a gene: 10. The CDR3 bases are TGTGCCACCTCTCCCCACAGGGGGGCTAACTATGGCTACACCTTC. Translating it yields CATSPHRGANYGYTF.

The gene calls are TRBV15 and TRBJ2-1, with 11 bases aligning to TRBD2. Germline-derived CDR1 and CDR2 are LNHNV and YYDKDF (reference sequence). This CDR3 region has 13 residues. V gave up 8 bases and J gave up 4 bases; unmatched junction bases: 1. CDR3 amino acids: CATSSGRYNEQFF. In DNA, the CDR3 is TGTGCCACCTCTAGCGGGAGGTACAATGAGCAGTTCTTC.

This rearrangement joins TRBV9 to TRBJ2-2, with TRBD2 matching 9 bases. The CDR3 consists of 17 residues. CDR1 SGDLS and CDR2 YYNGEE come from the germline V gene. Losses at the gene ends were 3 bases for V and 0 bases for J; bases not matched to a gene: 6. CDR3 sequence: CASSETSSGANTGELFF. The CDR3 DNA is TGTGCCAGCAGCGAGACCTCTAGCGGGGCGAACACCGGGGAGCTGTTTTTT.

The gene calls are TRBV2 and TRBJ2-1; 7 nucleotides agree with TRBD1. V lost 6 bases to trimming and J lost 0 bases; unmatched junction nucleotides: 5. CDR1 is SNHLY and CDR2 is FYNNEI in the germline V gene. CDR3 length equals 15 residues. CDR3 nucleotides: TGTGCCAGCAGCCTCCGGGACAGCTCCTACAATGAGCAGTTCTTC. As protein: CASSLRDSSYNEQFF.

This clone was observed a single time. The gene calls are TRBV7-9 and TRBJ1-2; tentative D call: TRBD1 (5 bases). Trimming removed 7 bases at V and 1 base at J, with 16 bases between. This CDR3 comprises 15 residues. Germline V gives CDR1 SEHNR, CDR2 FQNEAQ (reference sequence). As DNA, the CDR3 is TGTGCCAGCACCCCCCGGCAGGGAAGTAACTATGGCTACACCTTC. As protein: CASTPRQGSNYGYTF. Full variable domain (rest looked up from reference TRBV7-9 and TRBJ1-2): DTGVSQNPRHKITKRGQNVTFRCDPISEHNRLYWYRQTLGQGPEFLTYFQNEAQLEKSRLLSDRFSAERPKGSFSTLEIQRTEQGDSAMYLCASTPRQGSNYGYTFGSGTRLTVV.

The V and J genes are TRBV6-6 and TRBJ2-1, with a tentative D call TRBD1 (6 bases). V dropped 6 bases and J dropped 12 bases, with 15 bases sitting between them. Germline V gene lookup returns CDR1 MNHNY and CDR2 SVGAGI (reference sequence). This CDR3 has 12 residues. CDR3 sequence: CASSPGQWGQFF. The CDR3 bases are TGTGCCAGCAGCCCCGGACAGTGGGGGCAGTTCTTC.

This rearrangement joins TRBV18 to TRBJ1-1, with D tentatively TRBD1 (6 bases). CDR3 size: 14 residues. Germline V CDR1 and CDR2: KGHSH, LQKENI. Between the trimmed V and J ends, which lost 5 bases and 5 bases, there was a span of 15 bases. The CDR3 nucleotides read TGTGCCAGCTCAGCCCAGGGGAAGGGAACTGAAGCTTTCTTT. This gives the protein CASSAQGKGTEAFF.

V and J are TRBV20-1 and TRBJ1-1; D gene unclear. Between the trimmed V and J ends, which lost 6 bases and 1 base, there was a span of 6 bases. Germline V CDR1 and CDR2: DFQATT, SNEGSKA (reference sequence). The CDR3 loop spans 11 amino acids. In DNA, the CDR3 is TGCAGTGCCTATAGGAACACTGAAGCTTTCTTT. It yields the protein CSAYRNTEAFF.

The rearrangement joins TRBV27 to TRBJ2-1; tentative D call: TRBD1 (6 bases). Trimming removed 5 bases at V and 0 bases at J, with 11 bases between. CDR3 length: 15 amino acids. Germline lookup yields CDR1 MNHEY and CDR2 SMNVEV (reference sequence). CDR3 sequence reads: CASSVDSPSYNEQFF. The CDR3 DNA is TGTGCCAGCAGTGTGGACAGCCCCTCCTACAATGAGCAGTTCTTC.

CDR3 residues: CASSTRGDSPHSGANVLTF. CDR3 DNA: TGTGCCAGCAGCACAAGGGGGGACAGCCCCCACTCTGGGGCCAACGTCCTGACTTTC. V usage is TRBV28 and J usage is TRBJ2-6; tentatively, D is TRBD1 (7 bases). The CDR3 spans 19 residues. The germline CDR1 and CDR2 sequences are MDHEN and SYDVKM. Trimming pared 6 bases from V and 0 bases from J, leaving 21 bases between.

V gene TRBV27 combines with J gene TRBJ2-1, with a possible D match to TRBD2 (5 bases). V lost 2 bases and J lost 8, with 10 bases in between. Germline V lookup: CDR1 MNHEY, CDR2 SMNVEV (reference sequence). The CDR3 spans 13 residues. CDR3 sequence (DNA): TGTGCCAGCAGTTTAGTCGGGGAAGATGAGCAGTTCTTC. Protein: CASSLVGEDEQFF.

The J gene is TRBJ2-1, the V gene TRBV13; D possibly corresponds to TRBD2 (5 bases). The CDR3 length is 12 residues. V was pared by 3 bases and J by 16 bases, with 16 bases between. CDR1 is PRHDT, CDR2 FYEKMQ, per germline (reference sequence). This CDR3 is CASSLGPGRKFF. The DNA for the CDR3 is TGTGCCAGCAGCTTGGGTCCGGGAAGGAAATTCTTC.

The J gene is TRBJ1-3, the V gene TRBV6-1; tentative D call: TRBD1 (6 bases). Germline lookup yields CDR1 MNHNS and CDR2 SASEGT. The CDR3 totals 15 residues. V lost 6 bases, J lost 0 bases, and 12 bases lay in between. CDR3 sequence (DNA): TGTGCCAGCAGCTCCGGGACATCCTCTGGAAACACCATATATTTT. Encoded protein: CASSSGTSSGNTIYF.

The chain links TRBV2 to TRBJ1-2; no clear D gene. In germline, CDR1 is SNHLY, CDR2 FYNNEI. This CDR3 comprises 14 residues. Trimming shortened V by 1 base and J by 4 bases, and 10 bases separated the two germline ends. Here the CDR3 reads CASSEVRGSYGYTF. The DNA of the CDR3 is TGTGCCAGCAGTGAAGTGCGGGGTAGCTATGGCTACACCTTC.

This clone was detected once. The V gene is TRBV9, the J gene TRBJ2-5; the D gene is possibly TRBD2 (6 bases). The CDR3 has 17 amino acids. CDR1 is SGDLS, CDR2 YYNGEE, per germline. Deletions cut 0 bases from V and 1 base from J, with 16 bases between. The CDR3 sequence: CASSVGPGGVRQETQYF. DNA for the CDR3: TGTGCCAGCAGCGTAGGGCCGGGCGGGGTCCGCCAAGAGACCCAGTACTTC.

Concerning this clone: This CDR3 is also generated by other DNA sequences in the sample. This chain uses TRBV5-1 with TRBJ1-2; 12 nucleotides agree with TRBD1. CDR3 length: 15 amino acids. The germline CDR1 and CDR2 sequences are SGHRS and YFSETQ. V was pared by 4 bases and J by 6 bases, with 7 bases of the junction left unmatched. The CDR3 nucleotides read TGCGCCAGCAGCCCGGGGGACAGGGGGCTGGATGGCTACACCTTC. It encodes CASSPGDRGLDGYTF.

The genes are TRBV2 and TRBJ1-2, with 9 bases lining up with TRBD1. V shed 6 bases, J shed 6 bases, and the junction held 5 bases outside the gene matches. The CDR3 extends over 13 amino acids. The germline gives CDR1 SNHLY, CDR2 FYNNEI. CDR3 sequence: CASRVGQGDGYTF. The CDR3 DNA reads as TGTGCCAGCAGGGTGGGACAGGGTGATGGCTACACCTTC.